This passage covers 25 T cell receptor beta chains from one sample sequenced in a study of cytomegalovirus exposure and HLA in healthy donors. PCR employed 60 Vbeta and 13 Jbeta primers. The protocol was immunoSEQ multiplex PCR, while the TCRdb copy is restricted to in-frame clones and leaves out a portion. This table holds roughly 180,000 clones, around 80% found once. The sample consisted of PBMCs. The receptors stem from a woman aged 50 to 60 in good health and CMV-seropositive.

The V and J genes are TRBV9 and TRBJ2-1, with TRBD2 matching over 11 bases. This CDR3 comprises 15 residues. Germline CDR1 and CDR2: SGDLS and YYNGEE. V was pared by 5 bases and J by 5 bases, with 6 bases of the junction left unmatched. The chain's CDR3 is CASREHSGGDNEQFF. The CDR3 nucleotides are TGTGCCAGCAGAGAACATAGCGGGGGGGACAATGAGCAGTTCTTC.

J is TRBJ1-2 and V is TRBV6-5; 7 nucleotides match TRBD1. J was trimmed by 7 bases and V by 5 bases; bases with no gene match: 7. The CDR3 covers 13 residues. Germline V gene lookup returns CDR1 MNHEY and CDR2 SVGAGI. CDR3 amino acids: CASSDREIGGYTF. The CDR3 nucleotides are TGTGCCAGCAGTGACAGGGAGATTGGTGGCTACACCTTC.

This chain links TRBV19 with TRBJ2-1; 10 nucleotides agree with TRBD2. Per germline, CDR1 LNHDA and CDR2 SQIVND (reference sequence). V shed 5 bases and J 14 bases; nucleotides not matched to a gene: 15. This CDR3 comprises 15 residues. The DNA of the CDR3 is TGTGCCAGTAGTCCAGGACCTAGCGGGAGTGGGAAAGAGTTCTTC. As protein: CASSPGPSGSGKEFF. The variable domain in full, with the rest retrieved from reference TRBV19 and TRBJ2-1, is DGGITQSPKYLFRKEGQNVTLSCEQNLNHDAMYWYRQDPGQGLRLIYYSQIVNDFQKGDIAEGYSVSREKKESFPLTVTSAQKNPTAFYLCASSPGPSGSGKEFFGPGTRLTVL.

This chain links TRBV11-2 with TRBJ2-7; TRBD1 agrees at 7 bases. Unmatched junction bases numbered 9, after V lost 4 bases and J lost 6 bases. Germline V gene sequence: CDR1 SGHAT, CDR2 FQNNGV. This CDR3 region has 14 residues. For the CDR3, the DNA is TGTGCCAGCAGCTCCACGGGACAGATAGGCGAGCAGTACTTC. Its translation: CASSSTGQIGEQYF.

CDR3 in DNA: TGCGCCAGCAGCCAAGCGGGTTACGGGGGTGAAGGGAACATTCAGTACTTC. As protein: CASSQAGYGGEGNIQYF. The chain carries TRBV4-3 and TRBJ2-4; D is possibly TRBD2 (6 bases). This CDR3 contains 17 residues. The germline CDR1 and CDR2 sequences are LGHNA and YSLEER. Between the trimmed V and J ends, which lost 1 base and 7 bases, there was a span of 20 bases.

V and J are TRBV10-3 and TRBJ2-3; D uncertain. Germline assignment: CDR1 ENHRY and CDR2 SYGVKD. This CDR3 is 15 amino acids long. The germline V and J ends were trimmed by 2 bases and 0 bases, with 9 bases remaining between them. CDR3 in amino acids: CAISEPVSSTDTQYF. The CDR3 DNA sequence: TGTGCCATCAGTGAGCCGGTATCTAGCACAGATACGCAGTATTTT.

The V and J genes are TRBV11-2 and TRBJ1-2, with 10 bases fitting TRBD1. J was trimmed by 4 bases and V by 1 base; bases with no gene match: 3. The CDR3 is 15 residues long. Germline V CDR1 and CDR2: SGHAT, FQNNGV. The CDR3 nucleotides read TGTGCCAGCAGCTTAGTGGGGACAGGGGCCTATGGCTACACCTTC. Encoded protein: CASSLVGTGAYGYTF.

The CDR3 loop is CAWSVRTDTEAFF. In DNA, the CDR3 is TGTGCCTGGAGTGTCCGGACAGACACTGAAGCTTTCTTT. V gene TRBV30 combines with J gene TRBJ1-1; D is perhaps TRBD1 (6 bases). CDR3 length: 13 residues. V shed 0 bases and J shed 3 bases, with 8 bases lying between them. Germline CDR1 and CDR2: GTSNPN and SVGIG (reference sequence). The full variable domain, in which reference TRBV30 and TRBJ1-1 provide the parts outside the CDR3, is SQTIHQWPATLVQPVGSPLSLECTVEGTSNPNLYWYRQAAGRGLQLLFYSVGIGQISSEVPQNLSASRPQDRQFILSSKKLLLSDSGFYLCAWSVRTDTEAFFGQGTRLTVV.

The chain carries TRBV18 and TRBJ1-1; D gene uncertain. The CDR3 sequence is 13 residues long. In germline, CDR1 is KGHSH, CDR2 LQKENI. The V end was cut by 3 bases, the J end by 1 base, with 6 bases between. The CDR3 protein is CASSPWQNTEAFF. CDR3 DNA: TGTGCCAGCTCACCGTGGCAGAACACTGAAGCTTTCTTT.

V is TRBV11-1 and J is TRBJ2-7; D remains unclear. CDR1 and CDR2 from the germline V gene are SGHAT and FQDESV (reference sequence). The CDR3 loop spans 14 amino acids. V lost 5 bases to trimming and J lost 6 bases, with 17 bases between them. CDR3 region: CASSPRWQPVEQYF. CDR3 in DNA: TGTGCCAGCAGCCCGAGGTGGCAGCCCGTCGAGCAGTACTTC.

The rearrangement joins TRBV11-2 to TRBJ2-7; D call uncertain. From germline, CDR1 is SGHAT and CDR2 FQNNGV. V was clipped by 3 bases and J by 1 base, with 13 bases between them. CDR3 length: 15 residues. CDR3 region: CASSFTWARSYEQYF. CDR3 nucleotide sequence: TGTGCCAGCAGCTTTACCTGGGCTCGATCCTACGAGCAGTACTTC.

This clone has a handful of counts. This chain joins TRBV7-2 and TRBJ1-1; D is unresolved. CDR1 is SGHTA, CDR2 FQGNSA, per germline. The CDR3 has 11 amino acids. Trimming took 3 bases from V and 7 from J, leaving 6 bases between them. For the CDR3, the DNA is TGTGCCAGCAGCTTCTCAGGTGAAGCTTTCTTT. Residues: CASSFSGEAFF. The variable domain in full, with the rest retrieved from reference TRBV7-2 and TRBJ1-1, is GAGVSQSPSNKVTEKGKDVELRCDPISGHTALYWYRQSLGQGLEFLIYFQGNSAPDKSGLPSDRFSAERTGGSVSTLTIQRTQQEDSAVYLCASSFSGEAFFGQGTRLTVV.

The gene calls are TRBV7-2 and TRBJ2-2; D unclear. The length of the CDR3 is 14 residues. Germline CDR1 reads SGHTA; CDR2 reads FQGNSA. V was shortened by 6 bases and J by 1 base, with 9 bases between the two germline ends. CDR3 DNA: TGTGCCAGCAGTCGACTCGAGAACACCGGGGAGCTGTTTTTT. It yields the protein CASSRLENTGELFF.

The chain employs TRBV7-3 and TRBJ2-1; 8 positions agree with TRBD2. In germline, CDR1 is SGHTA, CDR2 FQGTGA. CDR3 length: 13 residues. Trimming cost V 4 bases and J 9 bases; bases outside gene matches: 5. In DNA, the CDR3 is TGTGCCAGCAGCTCCGGGACTAGTAGTGAGCAGTTCTTC. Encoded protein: CASSSGTSSEQFF.

Here the CDR3 reads CASSPQGRSGAEAFF. The CDR3 DNA reads as TGTGCCAGCAGTCCACAGGGGCGTAGTGGCGCTGAAGCTTTCTTT. The V gene is TRBV6-6, the J gene TRBJ1-1; 7 positions match TRBD1. V was clipped by 5 bases and J by 6 bases; unmatched bases: 12. This CDR3 is built from 15 residues. The germline V gene encodes CDR1 MNHNY and CDR2 SVGAGI (reference sequence).

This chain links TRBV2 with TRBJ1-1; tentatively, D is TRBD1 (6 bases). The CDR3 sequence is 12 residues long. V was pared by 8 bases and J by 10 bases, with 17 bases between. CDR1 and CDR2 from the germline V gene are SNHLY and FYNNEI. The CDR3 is CASHRELKTAFF. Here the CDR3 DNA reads TGTGCCAGCCACAGGGAGCTAAAGACAGCTTTCTTT. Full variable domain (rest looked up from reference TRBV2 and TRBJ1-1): EPEVTQTPSHQVTQMGQEVILRCVPISNHLYFYWYRQILGQKVEFLVSFYNNEISEKSEIFDDQFSVERPDGSNFTLKIRSTKLEDSAMYFCASHRELKTAFFGQGTRLTVV.

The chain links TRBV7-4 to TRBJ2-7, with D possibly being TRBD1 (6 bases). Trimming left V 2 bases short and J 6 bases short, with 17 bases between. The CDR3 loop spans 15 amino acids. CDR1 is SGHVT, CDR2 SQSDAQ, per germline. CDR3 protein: CASSLMSGVPCEQYF. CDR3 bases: TGTGCCAGCAGCTTAATGTCAGGGGTCCCCTGCGAGCAGTACTTC.

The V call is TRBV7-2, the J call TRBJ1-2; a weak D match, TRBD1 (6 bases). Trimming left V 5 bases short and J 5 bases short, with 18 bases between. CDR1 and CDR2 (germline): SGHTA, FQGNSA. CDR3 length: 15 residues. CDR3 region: CASSPPDGQIYGYTF. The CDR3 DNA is TGTGCCAGCAGCCCCCCCGATGGACAGATTTATGGCTACACCTTC. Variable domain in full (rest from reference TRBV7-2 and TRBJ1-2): GAGVSQSPSNKVTEKGKDVELRCDPISGHTALYWYRQSLGQGLEFLIYFQGNSAPDKSGLPSDRFSAERTGGSVSTLTIQRTQQEDSAVYLCASSPPDGQIYGYTFGSGTRLTVV.

The CDR3 DNA reads as TGCGCCAGCAGCTTGGGGACTGCCGGGGAGACCCAGTACTTC. This translates into CASSLGTAGETQYF. V and J are TRBV5-1 and TRBJ2-5; possible D gene TRBD2, 5 bases. CDR1 and CDR2 (germline): SGHRS, YFSETQ. The CDR3 is made up of 14 amino acids. The V end lost 0 bases, the J end lost 5 bases, and 11 bases lay between the germline ends.

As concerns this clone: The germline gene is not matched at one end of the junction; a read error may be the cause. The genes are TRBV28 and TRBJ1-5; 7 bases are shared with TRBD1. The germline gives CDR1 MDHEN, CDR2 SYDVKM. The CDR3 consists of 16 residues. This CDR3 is CASSLSRDRRNQPQHF. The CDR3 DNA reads TGTGCTAGCAGTTTATCCCGGGACAGACGAAATCAGCCCCAGCATTTT.

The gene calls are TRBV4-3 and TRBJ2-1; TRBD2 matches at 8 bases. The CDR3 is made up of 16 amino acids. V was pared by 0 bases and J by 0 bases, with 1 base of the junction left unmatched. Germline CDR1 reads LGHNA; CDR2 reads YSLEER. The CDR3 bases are TGCGCCAGCAGCCAAGACGGGGGGGTCTCCTACAATGAGCAGTTCTTC. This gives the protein CASSQDGGVSYNEQFF.

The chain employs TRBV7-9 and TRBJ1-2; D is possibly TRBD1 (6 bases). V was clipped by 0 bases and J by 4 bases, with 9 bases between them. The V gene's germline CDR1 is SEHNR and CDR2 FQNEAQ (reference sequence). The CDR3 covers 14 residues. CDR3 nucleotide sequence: TGTGCCAGCAGCTTAGCAGGGGGTGGCTATGGCTACACCTTC. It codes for CASSLAGGGYGYTF. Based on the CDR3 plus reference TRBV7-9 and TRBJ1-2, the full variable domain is DTGVSQNPRHKITKRGQNVTFRCDPISEHNRLYWYRQTLGQGPEFLTYFQNEAQLEKSRLLSDRFSAERPKGSFSTLEIQRTEQGDSAMYLCASSLAGGGYGYTFGSGTRLTVV.

CDR3: CASSHGASGGDEQFF. CDR3 DNA sequence: TGTGCCAGCAGCCACGGGGCTAGCGGGGGTGATGAGCAGTTCTTC. This chain connects TRBV6-5 to TRBJ2-1, with 10 bases matching TRBD2. J was trimmed by 8 bases and V by 6 bases; bases with no gene match: 10. This CDR3 is 15 amino acids long. Germline-derived CDR1 and CDR2 are MNHEY and SVGAGI.

CDR3 in DNA: TGTGCCAGCAGCCTCGGCCAGGGAGGGGTGGAGCAGTACTTC. Translating gives CASSLGQGGVEQYF. The chain couples TRBV9 to TRBJ2-7; TRBD2 agrees at 7 bases. The V gene's germline CDR1 is SGDLS and CDR2 YYNGEE. This CDR3 spans 14 amino acids. The junction had 11 bases not matched to a gene; V was cut back by 4 bases and J by 7 bases.

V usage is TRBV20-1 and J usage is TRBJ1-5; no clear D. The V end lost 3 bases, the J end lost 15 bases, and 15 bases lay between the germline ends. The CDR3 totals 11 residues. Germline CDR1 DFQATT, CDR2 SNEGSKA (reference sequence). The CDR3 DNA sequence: TGCAGTGCTAGCGTTAACACCCGAGGGCATTTT. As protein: CSASVNTRGHF.